These 30 T cell receptor beta chains share one sample of origin, sequenced in a study of OX40 agonist ivuxolimab in advanced cancers. Generated by immunoSEQ multiplex PCR, the TCRdb table keeps only in-frame clones and is missing some. The sample includes tens of thousands of clones, 84% seen only once; the top ten take roughly 0.79%. Sequencing used CD4+ or CD8+ T cells sorted from blood, obtained in a trial of the OX40 agonist ivuxolimab. The receptors shown here come from an adult with an advanced solid tumor such as melanoma, head and neck, liver or kidney cancer.

The chain couples TRBV7-2 to TRBJ2-1, with 14 nucleotides matching TRBD2. Germline V gives CDR1 SGHTA, CDR2 FQGNSA. The junction had 11 bases not matched to a gene; V was cut back by 4 bases and J by 3 bases. The CDR3 covers 19 residues. The CDR3 DNA reads as TGTGCCAGCAGCTCCAATCCCGGGACTAGCGGGAGCTTCTACAATGAGCAGTTCTTC. This sequence encodes CASSSNPGTSGSFYNEQFF.

The rearrangement joins TRBV5-5 to TRBJ2-3; D is possibly TRBD1 (6 bases). CDR3 length: 14 amino acids. Germline values: CDR1 SGHKS, CDR2 YYEKEE (reference sequence). Trimming removed 1 base from V and 4 bases from J, with 10 bases in between. The DNA of the CDR3 is TGTGCCAGCAGCTTGAGGGGGTTCCCAGATACGCAGTATTTT. Protein sequence: CASSLRGFPDTQYF. Complete variable domain (other parts from reference TRBV5-5 and TRBJ2-3): DAGVTQSPTHLIKTRGQQVTLRCSPISGHKSVSWYQQVLGQGPQFIFQYYEKEERGRGNFPDRFSARQFPNYSSELNVNALLLGDSALYLCASSLRGFPDTQYFGPGTRLTVL.

The rearrangement links TRBV7-9 to TRBJ1-6; maybe TRBD1 (5 bases). CDR3 length: 15 residues. The V gene lost 5 bases and the J gene lost 8 bases, with 16 bases spanning the gap. Germline CDR1 is SEHNR and CDR2 is FQNEAQ (reference sequence). The CDR3, as DNA: TGTGCCAGCAGCCCCGGCCAGGGTAGTTATTCACCCCTCCACTTT. It yields the protein CASSPGQGSYSPLHF.

The chain has TRBV28 and TRBJ2-7, with D maybe TRBD1 (5 bases). The germline V and J ends were trimmed by 5 bases and 2 bases, with 13 bases remaining between them. The CDR3 runs to 14 residues. In germline, CDR1 is MDHEN, CDR2 SYDVKM. CDR3 sequence (DNA): TGTGCCAGCAGTCAGGGTAGTTGGGCCTACGAGCAGTACTTC. Translation gives CASSQGSWAYEQYF.

The V call is TRBV7-2, the J call TRBJ2-1, with D perhaps matching TRBD2 (5 bases). Trimming took off 0 bases at V and 4 bases at J, with 10 bases between the two ends. The CDR3 is 15 residues long. Germline V gives CDR1 SGHTA, CDR2 FQGNSA. CDR3 DNA sequence: TGTGCCAGCAGCTTAGCGGGAGCCGGTTACAATGAGCAGTTCTTC. It specifies CASSLAGAGYNEQFF.

The chain carries TRBV7-2 and TRBJ2-4; weak D call: TRBD1 (5 bases). The V end lost 3 bases, the J end lost 8 bases, and 11 bases lay between the germline ends. The CDR3 runs to 13 residues. CDR1 and CDR2 from the germline V gene are SGHTA and FQGNSA. CDR3 DNA sequence: TGTGCCAGCAGCTTTCAACAGGCAGACATTCAGTACTTC. Its protein product is CASSFQQADIQYF.

V and J are TRBV9 and TRBJ2-7, with D maybe TRBD1 (5 bases). Germline CDR1 SGDLS, CDR2 YYNGEE. V gave up 0 bases and J gave up 3 bases, with 10 bases separating them. The CDR3 has 14 residues. The CDR3 sequence is CASSVGAGLYEQYF. CDR3 sequence (DNA): TGTGCCAGCAGCGTAGGGGCAGGGCTCTACGAGCAGTACTTC. The variable domain in full, with the rest retrieved from reference TRBV9 and TRBJ2-7, is DSGVTQTPKHLITATGQRVTLRCSPRSGDLSVYWYQQSLDQGLQFLIQYYNGEERAKGNILERFSAQQFPDLHSELNLSSLELGDSALYFCASSVGAGLYEQYFGPGTRLTVT.

The chain carries TRBV7-8 and TRBJ1-2, with 8 bases aligning to TRBD1. The germline CDR1 and CDR2 sequences are SGHVS and FQNEAQ. The CDR3 sequence is 14 residues long. Losses at the gene ends were 5 bases for V and 4 bases for J; bases not matched to a gene: 6. The CDR3 nucleotides are TGTGCCAGCAGCGCGGACAGGGAATCCTATGGCTACACCTTC. Its translation is CASSADRESYGYTF. The full variable domain, completed using reference TRBV7-8 and TRBJ1-2, is GAGVSQSPRYKVAKRGQDVALRCDPISGHVSLFWYQQALGQGPEFLTYFQNEAQLDKSGLPSDRFFAERPEGSVSTLKIQRTQQEDSAVYLCASSADRESYGYTFGSGTRLTVV.

The rearrangement uses TRBV15 and TRBJ2-1; D is perhaps TRBD2 (5 bases). The V gene's germline CDR1 is LNHNV and CDR2 YYDKDF (reference sequence). Deletions cut 0 bases from V and 6 bases from J, with 15 bases between. The CDR3 has 16 amino acids. For the CDR3, the DNA is TGTGCCACCAGCAGAGATCGGCGGGTAGAGGTCAATGAGCAGTTCTTC. This encodes CATSRDRRVEVNEQFF.

The rearrangement joins TRBV2 to TRBJ2-5; D not resolved. The CDR3 spans 13 residues. Trimming took 3 bases from V and 7 from J, leaving 12 bases between them. Germline V gene lookup returns CDR1 SNHLY and CDR2 FYNNEI. CDR3 coding DNA: TGTGCCAGCAGTGATCAGCCCCGGTGGACCCAGTACTTC. Amino acids: CASSDQPRWTQYF.

The J gene is TRBJ2-7, the V gene TRBV19, with 7 bases lining up with TRBD2. The CDR3 has 17 residues. Germline V gives CDR1 LNHDA, CDR2 SQIVND (reference sequence). V lost 5 bases, J lost 0 bases, and 13 bases stayed unmatched. DNA of the CDR3: TGTGCCAGTAGTGGGAAGACAGCGGGAATAAGCTCCTACGAGCAGTACTTC. Its protein is CASSGKTAGISSYEQYF.

CDR3 amino acids: CASSLTEYNEQFF. The CDR3 bases are TGTGCCAGCAGCTTGACAGAATACAATGAGCAGTTCTTC. The chain has TRBV5-5 and TRBJ2-1; D ambiguous. V lost 1 base, J lost 4 bases, and 6 bases lay in between. This CDR3 has 13 residues. CDR1 SGHKS and CDR2 YYEKEE come from the germline V gene (reference sequence).

This rearrangement joins TRBV19 to TRBJ2-1; TRBD1 matches at 7 bases. CDR1 and CDR2 (germline): LNHDA, SQIVND (reference sequence). The CDR3 is 15 amino acids. The V gene end was trimmed by 5 bases and the J gene end by 7 bases; junction bases not matched to a gene: 11. CDR3 residues: CASSPGTALRNEQFF. CDR3 DNA sequence: TGTGCCAGTAGTCCCGGGACAGCCTTACGGAATGAGCAGTTCTTC. Looking up the rest from reference TRBV19 and TRBJ2-1 gives the full variable domain: DGGITQSPKYLFRKEGQNVTLSCEQNLNHDAMYWYRQDPGQGLRLIYYSQIVNDFQKGDIAEGYSVSREKKESFPLTVTSAQKNPTAFYLCASSPGTALRNEQFFGPGTRLTVL.

This chain uses TRBV6-1 with TRBJ2-5, with TRBD1 matching over 8 bases. With 5 bases clipped from V and 4 bases from J, the junction kept 6 bases outside the gene matches. The CDR3 has 14 amino acids. The germline V gene encodes CDR1 MNHNS and CDR2 SASEGT. CDR3 amino acids: CASSRTGLGETQYF. The CDR3 bases are TGTGCCAGCAGTAGGACAGGGCTGGGAGAGACCCAGTACTTC.

The gene calls are TRBV5-1 and TRBJ2-3; TRBD2 is a possible D gene (6 bases). The germline V gene encodes CDR1 SGHRS and CDR2 YFSETQ. This CDR3 contains 17 residues. The V end was cut by 3 bases, the J end by 2 bases, with 19 bases between. CDR3 loop: CASSSRTSLLVTDTQYF. The CDR3 DNA reads TGCGCCAGCAGCTCCCGCACTAGCCTCCTCGTCACAGATACGCAGTATTTT.

The J gene is TRBJ2-3, the V gene TRBV5-6; D uncertain. This CDR3 is built from 15 residues. The V and J ends lost 4 bases and 0 bases respectively, with 12 bases between them. CDR1 SGHDT and CDR2 YYEEEE come from the germline V gene. The CDR3 sequence: CASSRDFASTDTQYF. In DNA form, the CDR3 reads TGTGCCAGCAGCCGTGATTTCGCGAGCACAGATACGCAGTATTTT.

In its sample, this clone was seen once. This chain links TRBV6-5 with TRBJ1-1, with 9 bases identical to TRBD1. V lost 2 bases, J lost 7 bases, and 5 bases stayed unmatched. CDR1 is MNHEY and CDR2 is SVGAGI in the germline V gene. This CDR3 has 14 residues. The CDR3 bases are TGTGCCAGCAGTTACCGCGGGACAGGGCTTGAAGCTTTCTTT. This gives the protein CASSYRGTGLEAFF.

J is TRBJ2-5 and V is TRBV18; no firm D call. The germline CDR1 and CDR2 sequences are KGHSH and LQKENI. The CDR3 spans 14 residues. V lost 4 bases and J lost 1, with 10 bases in between. The CDR3: CASSLGRTQETQYF. CDR3 bases: TGTGCCAGCTCACTCGGACGTACCCAAGAGACCCAGTACTTC.

The V gene is TRBV18, the J gene TRBJ1-5; D might be TRBD1 (5 bases). The CDR3 sequence is 14 residues long. Deletions cut 5 bases from V and 0 bases from J, with 8 bases between. Germline V gives CDR1 KGHSH, CDR2 LQKENI. The CDR3 loop reads CASSSGNSNQPQHF. CDR3 bases: TGTGCCAGCTCATCAGGGAATAGCAATCAGCCCCAGCATTTT.

The chain combines TRBV29-1 with TRBJ2-4; TRBD1 agrees at 7 bases. V lost 4 bases, J lost 0 bases, and 6 bases stayed unmatched. CDR3 length: 15 amino acids. CDR1 and CDR2 from the germline V gene are SQVTM and ANQGSEA. The CDR3 sequence is CSVVEGGLAKNIQYF. The DNA of the CDR3 is TGCAGCGTTGTAGAAGGGGGCCTAGCCAAAAACATTCAGTACTTC.

The rearrangement uses TRBV30 and TRBJ1-4; 9 positions match TRBD1. CDR3 length: 17 residues. Germline V gene lookup returns CDR1 GTSNPN and CDR2 SVGIG (reference sequence). Trimming at V came to 2 bases and at J to 3 bases, leaving 10 bases not matched to a gene. Written as DNA, the CDR3 is TGTGCCTGGAGTTCGCAACTACAGGGGGCGCCTAATGAAAAACTGTTTTTT. Residues: CAWSSQLQGAPNEKLFF.

This chain joins TRBV6-6 and TRBJ1-2, with D perhaps matching TRBD1 (6 bases). V was pared by 5 bases and J by 2 bases, with 9 bases between. CDR3 length equals 13 residues. The germline gives CDR1 MNHNY, CDR2 SVGAGI (reference sequence). CDR3 nucleotide sequence: TGTGCCAGCAGTAAAGGACAGAACTATGGCTACACCTTC. It specifies CASSKGQNYGYTF.

V gene TRBV4-2 combines with J gene TRBJ2-6; 10 nucleotides match TRBD1. Losses at the gene ends were 3 bases for V and 0 bases for J; bases not matched to a gene: 2. Germline V lookup: CDR1 LGHNA, CDR2 YNFKEQ. The CDR3 is 17 amino acids. CDR3 protein: CASSQRTGGSGANVLTF. The CDR3 DNA sequence: TGTGCCAGCAGCCAGCGGACAGGGGGCTCTGGGGCCAACGTCCTGACTTTC.

This clone was seen a single time. The chain combines TRBV6-1 with TRBJ2-5; no definite D call. Trimming cost V 4 bases and J 5 bases, with 11 bases left between them. The germline CDR1 and CDR2 sequences are MNHNS and SASEGT. The CDR3 consists of 13 residues. This chain's CDR3 is CASSVVGVETQYF. CDR3 sequence (DNA): TGTGCCAGCAGTGTGGTGGGCGTTGAGACCCAGTACTTC.

This clone was recorded only once. The rearrangement uses TRBV15 and TRBJ1-1; the match to TRBD1 covers 7 bases. The V and J ends lost 2 bases and 3 bases, in that order; junction bases with no gene match: 6. Germline-derived CDR1 and CDR2 are LNHNV and YYDKDF (reference sequence). This CDR3 contains 15 residues. As DNA, the CDR3 is TGTGCCACCAGCAGACCCCTACAGGGGTACACTGAAGCTTTCTTT. This sequence encodes CATSRPLQGYTEAFF.

The CDR3 region is CASSESGVVETQYF. CDR3 sequence (DNA): TGTGCCAGCAGTGAATCTGGTGTTGTGGAGACCCAGTACTTC. The V and J genes are TRBV2 and TRBJ2-5; D uncertain. Germline CDR1 is SNHLY and CDR2 is FYNNEI. The V gene lost 2 bases and the J gene lost 5 bases, with 12 bases spanning the gap. This CDR3 has 14 amino acids.

The CDR3 reads CAWSVIGLNTGELFF. The CDR3 DNA reads TGTGCCTGGAGTGTAATTGGGTTGAACACCGGGGAGCTGTTTTTT. The rearrangement joins TRBV30 to TRBJ2-2; D remains unclear. The CDR3 is 15 residues long. Trimming took off 0 bases at V and 1 base at J, with 9 bases between the two ends. Germline CDR1 reads GTSNPN; CDR2 reads SVGIG (reference sequence).

This clone was seen a few times. CDR3 protein: CAWSFYSTDTQYF. The CDR3 DNA reads TGTGCCTGGAGTTTTTACAGCACAGATACGCAGTATTTT. This rearrangement joins TRBV30 to TRBJ2-3; no clear D gene. The CDR3 runs to 13 residues. V shed 2 bases and J shed 0 bases, with 6 bases lying between them. Germline CDR1 GTSNPN, CDR2 SVGIG (reference sequence).

This chain uses TRBV9 with TRBJ1-1, with 7 bases identical to TRBD1. Germline CDR1 reads SGDLS; CDR2 reads YYNGEE. V lost 4 bases and J lost 3; bases outside the gene matches: 12. The length of the CDR3 is 16 residues. CDR3 nucleotide sequence: TGTGCCAGCAGCCCCGGAAGGGGGCGTATGGACACTGAAGCTTTCTTT. Translated: CASSPGRGRMDTEAFF.

The chain is built from TRBV28 and TRBJ2-1; TRBD2 agrees at 9 bases. Germline assignment: CDR1 MDHEN and CDR2 SYDVKM. The junction had 2 bases not matched to a gene; V was cut back by 6 bases and J by 2 bases. The CDR3 contains 14 residues. The CDR3 DNA reads as TGTGCCAGCAGGTCTAGCGGGACCTACAATGAGCAGTTCTTC. Translated: CASRSSGTYNEQFF. The variable domain in full, with the rest retrieved from reference TRBV28 and TRBJ2-1, is DVKVTQSSRYLVKRTGEKVFLECVQDMDHENMFWYRQDPGLGLRLIYFSYDVKMKEKGDIPEGYSVSREKKERFSLILESASTNQTSMYLCASRSSGTYNEQFFGPGTRLTVL.